Below, 20 T cell receptor beta chains from the same sample are listed, as sequenced in a study. TCRdb reanalysed the 5' RACE reads using MiXCR and keeps one entry per CDR3 protein. The table includes 60,000 to 65,000 distinct CDR3 sequences, 22% detected once. Material: memory CD4+ T cells sorted from a lymph node. Regarding subset: memory CD4+ T cells, CD4+CD45RO+CD25-. All receptors come from a female donor with breast cancer.

The chain is built from TRBV7-9 and TRBJ2-3; the D gene is possibly TRBD2 (6 bases). Germline assignment: CDR1 SEHNR and CDR2 FQNEAQ (reference sequence). The CDR3 has 21 amino acids. V gave up 3 bases and J gave up 0 bases, with 28 bases separating them. The CDR3 is CASSFGAVTSLGPRSTDTQYF. The CDR3 region has the DNA TGTGCCAGCAGCTTCGGAGCAGTAACTAGCCTTGGACCTCGAAGCACAGATACGCAGTATTTT.

The chain joins TRBV5-1 to TRBJ2-7; D is possibly TRBD2 (6 bases). Per the germline V gene, CDR1 is SGHRS and CDR2 is YFSETQ. With 2 bases removed from V and 0 bases from J, the gap between germline ends came to 9 bases. This CDR3 has 14 amino acids. CDR3 nucleotide sequence: TGCGCCAGCAGCTTTGAGCGGGCCTCCTACGAGCAGTACTTC. Encoded protein: CASSFERASYEQYF.

This clonotype was seen ten or more times. This chain links TRBV4-1 with TRBJ1-3; D is uncertain. From germline, CDR1 is MGHRA and CDR2 YSYEKL. The CDR3 has 15 amino acids. V lost 0 bases and J lost 3, with 9 bases in between. The DNA for the CDR3 is TGCGCCAGCAGCCAAGATCGGACCAGTGGAAACACCATATATTTT. This codes for CASSQDRTSGNTIYF.

The V gene is TRBV24-1, the J gene TRBJ1-5, with D hard to call. The V gene lost 3 bases and the J gene lost 0 bases, with 8 bases spanning the gap. This CDR3 region has 15 residues. The germline CDR1 and CDR2 sequences are KGHDR and SFDVKD. For the CDR3, the DNA is TGTGCCACCAGTGATCCCGCCATTAGCAATCAGCCCCAGCATTTT. The encoded protein is CATSDPAISNQPQHF.

This clonotype was picked up a small number of times. This chain joins TRBV7-2 and TRBJ2-5; 9 bases fit TRBD1. Germline trimming cut 4 bases from V and 3 bases from J; bases unmatched to any gene: 6. Germline V gene sequence: CDR1 SGHTA, CDR2 FQGNSA. This CDR3 has 15 residues. For the CDR3, the DNA is TGTGCCAGCAGCTGGAACAGGGGGCGGGAAGAGACCCAGTACTTC. Translating gives CASSWNRGREETQYF.

The chain has TRBV10-1 and TRBJ2-3; 9 positions agree with TRBD2. There are 15 residues in the CDR3. Germline CDR1 is WNHNN and CDR2 is SYGVQD (reference sequence). V dropped 2 bases and J dropped 4; count of bases not matched to a gene: 4. The CDR3 region is CASSEKAGGADTQYF. DNA of the CDR3: TGCGCCAGCAGTGAGAAAGCGGGAGGCGCAGATACGCAGTATTTT.

Points on this clonotype: Mismatch with germline at one junction end may stem from a read error. This chain uses TRBV6-2 or TRBV6-3 with TRBJ1-5; 7 bases fit TRBD1. The CDR3 loop spans 17 amino acids. Germline assignment: CDR1 MNHEY and CDR2 SVGEGT. CDR3 sequence: CASSPTPRQGGNQPQHF. The CDR3 region has the DNA TGTGCCAGCAGCCCGACCCCCCGACAGGGTGGCAATCAGCCCCAGCATTTC.

This clonotype was picked up a small number of times. V gene TRBV12-3 or TRBV12-4 combines with J gene TRBJ1-2; no clear D gene. V lost 3 bases and J lost 5, with 13 bases in between. The CDR3 consists of 14 residues. The CDR3: CASSFGRWRYGYTF. The CDR3 coding sequence is TGTGCCAGCAGTTTTGGCAGGTGGAGGTATGGCTACACCTTC.

The chain combines TRBV6-2 or TRBV6-3 with TRBJ1-1; D remains unclear. The germline V and J ends were trimmed by 8 bases and 10 bases, with 14 bases remaining between them. The CDR3 is 11 residues long. Looked up from germline, CDR1 is MNHEY and CDR2 is SVGEGT. Written as DNA, the CDR3 is TGTGCCAGCCTAGATCACAATATAGCTTTCTTT. It is translated as CASLDHNIAFF.

This clonotype showed up many times. The chain couples TRBV7-3 to TRBJ2-1, with 7 bases that match TRBD1. The germline gives CDR1 SGHTA, CDR2 FQGTGA. With V trimmed by 5 bases and J by 4 bases, 5 bases remained unmatched. This CDR3 region has 14 residues. This chain's CDR3 is CASSPGQAYNEQFF. The CDR3 DNA reads TGTGCCAGCAGCCCCGGACAGGCTTACAATGAGCAGTTCTTC.

The chain joins TRBV7-2 to TRBJ2-5, with D possibly being TRBD1 or TRBD2 (5 bases each). Germline CDR1 SGHTA, CDR2 FQGNSA. V gave up 4 bases and J gave up 1 base, with 13 bases separating them. The CDR3 covers 15 residues. Here the CDR3 DNA reads TGTGCCAGCAGCTCACAGGCGAGGGGCCAAGAGACCCAGTACTTC. This sequence encodes CASSSQARGQETQYF.

Sample share makes this clonotype medium-sized. This chain uses TRBV7-2 with TRBJ2-2; D gene uncertain. Trimming stripped 4 bases from V and 6 bases from J, with 9 bases between. The CDR3 consists of 13 residues. Germline-derived CDR1 and CDR2 are SGHTA and FQGNSA. CDR3 bases: TGTGCCAGCAGCTCCTATCTGGCCGGGGAGCTGTTTTTT. Protein product: CASSSYLAGELFF.

V and J are TRBV18 and TRBJ2-5, with 8 bases identical to TRBD2. This CDR3 spans 16 amino acids. V lost 1 base to trimming and J lost 5 bases; unmatched junction nucleotides: 9. Looked up from germline, CDR1 is KGHSH and CDR2 is LQKENI. CDR3 DNA: TGTGCCAGCTCACCACGGATAACGGGGGGGAAGGAGACCCAGTACTTC. This translates into CASSPRITGGKETQYF.

This clonotype came up a few times. The chain employs TRBV7-3 and TRBJ1-1; D perhaps matches TRBD1 (5 bases). The CDR3 contains 13 residues. Germline assignment: CDR1 SGHTA and CDR2 FQGTGA. The V gene lost 3 bases and the J gene lost 2 bases, with 7 bases spanning the gap. In DNA, the CDR3 is TGTGCCAGCAGCTTCGGGGCAAACACTGAAGCTTTCTTT. Translating it yields CASSFGANTEAFF.

This clonotype was counted only a few times. This rearrangement joins TRBV12-3 or TRBV12-4 to TRBJ1-1; D remains ambiguous. The CDR3 spans 15 residues. With 5 bases removed from V and 4 bases from J, the gap between germline ends came to 17 bases. DNA for the CDR3: TGTGCCAGCAGTAAAACTGGGCCGGGTGCCACTGAAGCTTTCTTT. Translated: CASSKTGPGATEAFF.

The table lists this clonotype with a few counts. The chain employs TRBV15 and TRBJ1-1; D is perhaps TRBD1 (6 bases). The CDR3 runs 13 residues. Trimming cost V 1 base and J 4 bases, with 7 bases left between them. Germline lookup yields CDR1 LNHNV and CDR2 YYDKDF (reference sequence). The CDR3 DNA is TGTGCCACCAGCAGAGCAGGGGCCACTGAAGCTTTCTTT. It is translated as CATSRAGATEAFF.

Notes on this clonotype: A much bigger clone sits one base away, suggesting this may be a read error. This chain connects TRBV27 to TRBJ2-3, with TRBD2 identical over 10 bases. Per the germline V gene, CDR1 is MNHEY and CDR2 is SMNVEV (reference sequence). The length of the CDR3 is 16 residues. As DNA, the CDR3 is TGTGCCGGCAGTTCTCTGACTAGCGGGAGCACAGATACGCAGTATTTT. This sequence encodes CAGSSLTSGSTDTQYF.

This clonotype appeared a few times. The CDR3 reads CASSSQAYTEAFF. CDR3 bases: TGCGCCAGCAGCTCCCAGGCCTACACTGAAGCTTTCTTT. The V call is TRBV5-1, the J call TRBJ1-1; D is undetermined. V lost 3 bases and J 3 bases, leaving 9 bases between the germline ends. Germline V gene sequence: CDR1 SGHRS, CDR2 YFSETQ. The CDR3 totals 13 residues.

The chain joins TRBV20-1 to TRBJ2-3; TRBD1 matches 7 bases. Trimming took 5 bases from V and 2 from J; bases not matched to a gene: 10. This CDR3 contains 15 residues. CDR1 is DFQATT, CDR2 SNEGSKA, per germline (reference sequence). The CDR3 loop is CSAVQGSQLTDTQYF. The DNA for the CDR3 is TGCAGTGCTGTACAGGGGTCCCAGCTCACAGATACGCAGTATTTT.

The chain couples TRBV7-3 to TRBJ1-1, with D uncertain. This CDR3 is 16 amino acids long. Trimming shortened V by 5 bases and J by 1 base, and 17 bases separated the two germline ends. Germline-derived CDR1 and CDR2 are SGHTA and FQGTGA. CDR3 DNA: TGTGCCAGCAGCCTAAATCCCCTTAAATCGAACACTGAAGCTTTCTTT. It yields the protein CASSLNPLKSNTEAFF.